This passage covers 5 T cell receptor beta chains from one sample sequenced in a study of cytomegalovirus exposure and HLA in healthy donors. PCR involved 60 Vbeta and 13 Jbeta primers. TCRdb keeps only in-frame clones here, not all; method: immunoSEQ multiplex PCR. The sample carries about 150,000 clones, about 83% recorded once. The sequencing input was PBMCs. The receptors were sampled from a woman aged 40 to 49 in good health and CMV-seronegative.

The chain couples TRBV2 to TRBJ1-4; D gene unclear. Trimming pared 6 bases from V and 0 bases from J, leaving 11 bases between. The CDR3 extends over 15 amino acids. Germline V gene lookup returns CDR1 SNHLY and CDR2 FYNNEI. In nucleotides, the CDR3 is TGTGCCAGCAGCTTCCGGGAGGCAACTAATGAAAAACTGTTTTTT. This gives the protein CASSFREATNEKLFF.

This sequence joins TRBV18 and TRBJ2-2; weak D call: TRBD2 (5 bases). The germline V and J ends were trimmed by 1 base and 2 bases, with 11 bases remaining between them. Germline values: CDR1 KGHSH, CDR2 LQKENI. The CDR3 sequence is 16 residues long. CDR3 coding DNA: TGTGCCAGCTCACCACGAAGCGGCTCAAACACCGGGGAGCTGTTTTTT. This gives the protein CASSPRSGSNTGELFF.

The rearrangement uses TRBV6-1 and TRBJ1-3; D uncertain. CDR3 size: 14 residues. Trimming took 2 bases from V and 0 from J, leaving 5 bases between them. The germline CDR1 and CDR2 sequences are MNHNS and SASEGT. CDR3 residues: CASSETPSGNTIYF. The CDR3, as DNA: TGTGCCAGCAGTGAAACACCCTCTGGAAACACCATATATTTT.

The chain carries TRBV5-6 and TRBJ2-7; 11 nucleotides agree with TRBD1. Trimming took 3 bases from V and 6 from J; bases not matched to a gene: 2. The V gene's germline CDR1 is SGHDT and CDR2 YYEEEE. This CDR3 region has 13 residues. CDR3 DNA: TGTGCCAGCAGCTGGGGGACAGGGGGCGAGCAGTACTTC. This translates into CASSWGTGGEQYF.

V and J are TRBV11-2 and TRBJ2-7, with 7 bases identical to TRBD2. V lost 0 bases to trimming and J lost 2 bases; unmatched junction nucleotides: 4. Germline V lookup: CDR1 SGHAT, CDR2 FQNNGV. The CDR3 sequence is 15 residues long. CDR3 loop: CASSLEGRGTYEQYF. CDR3 in DNA: TGTGCCAGCAGCTTAGAGGGGCGGGGGACCTACGAGCAGTACTTC. Combining the CDR3 with reference TRBV11-2 and TRBJ2-7 gives the whole variable domain EAGVAQSPRYKIIEKRQSVAFWCNPISGHATLYWYQQILGQGPKLLIQFQNNGVVDDSQLPKDRFSAERLKGVDSTLKIQPAKLEDSAVYLCASSLEGRGTYEQYFGPGTRLTVT.